The 32 T cell receptor beta chains given below trace back to one sample, sequenced in a study of blood T cell repertoires in COVID-19. The protocol was immunoSEQ multiplex PCR, while the TCRdb copy is restricted to in-frame clones and leaves out a portion. The sample has 250,000 to 300,000 clones; approximately 92% are singletons. The sequencing sample was made of PBMCs or T cells enriched from blood (not recorded which). These receptors were collected from a woman aged 30 to 39 who had recovered from COVID-19.

This sequence joins TRBV10-2 and TRBJ2-7; tentative D call: TRBD2 (5 bases). Germline V gene lookup returns CDR1 WSHSY and CDR2 SAAADI. V lost 2 bases and J 2 bases, leaving 16 bases between the germline ends. The CDR3 totals 16 residues. The CDR3 here is CASSEPQDSVTYEQYF. DNA of the CDR3: TGCGCCAGCAGTGAGCCCCAGGATAGCGTGACCTACGAGCAGTACTTC.

V usage is TRBV28 and J usage is TRBJ1-2; 8 bases map to TRBD1. Trimming at V came to 5 bases and at J to 3 bases, leaving 2 bases not matched to a gene. This CDR3 comprises 13 residues. CDR1 and CDR2 from the germline V gene are MDHEN and SYDVKM. The CDR3: CASSRQGYYGYTF. The CDR3 DNA reads as TGTGCCAGCAGTCGACAGGGGTACTATGGCTACACCTTC.

The chain combines TRBV7-2 with TRBJ2-3, with 8 bases matching TRBD1. V was clipped by 5 bases and J by 3 bases; unmatched bases: 4. Germline CDR1 SGHTA, CDR2 FQGNSA. The CDR3 is 14 residues long. CDR3 sequence (DNA): TGTGCCAGCAGCGCCGGACAGGGTACAGATACGCAGTATTTT. Translating it yields CASSAGQGTDTQYF.

About this clone itself: At one end, the junction sequence differs from germline, possibly due to a read error. The V and J genes are TRBV6-1 and TRBJ2-1; TRBD2 matches 9 bases. This CDR3 has 15 amino acids. Germline values: CDR1 MNHNS, CDR2 SASEGT. CDR3 coding DNA: TGTGCCAGCAGTGAAGCGCTAGCGGGATACACTGAGCAGTTCTTC. Its protein product is CASSEALAGYTEQFF.

The J gene is TRBJ2-1, the V gene TRBV12-3 or TRBV12-4; tentative D call: TRBD2 (6 bases). The length of the CDR3 is 12 residues. V lost 6 bases and J lost 6, with 9 bases in between. The CDR3 bases are TGTGCCAGCAGGCCGGGGGTCAATGAGCAGTTCTTC. It translates to CASRPGVNEQFF.

This chain uses TRBV28 with TRBJ1-2; 8 nucleotides match TRBD1. This CDR3 comprises 13 residues. Germline CDR1 MDHEN, CDR2 SYDVKM. The junction had 4 bases not matched to a gene; V was cut back by 2 bases and J by 8 bases. The CDR3 region is CASSLDRGKGYTF. CDR3 DNA sequence: TGTGCCAGCAGTTTAGACAGGGGAAAAGGCTACACCTTC.

The chain carries TRBV5-4 and TRBJ2-1; 13 bases align to TRBD2. This CDR3 is 15 amino acids long. V dropped 4 bases and J dropped 8; count of bases not matched to a gene: 6. Germline values: CDR1 SGHNT, CDR2 YYREEE (reference sequence). CDR3 loop: CASSQRTSGSDEQFF. The CDR3 DNA sequence: TGTGCCAGCAGCCAGCGGACTAGCGGGAGCGATGAGCAGTTCTTC. Filled out from reference TRBV5-4 and TRBJ2-1, the complete variable domain reads ETGVTQSPTHLIKTRGQQVTLRCSSQSGHNTVSWYQQALGQGPQFIFQYYREEENGRGNFPPRFSGLQFPNYSSELNVNALELDDSALYLCASSQRTSGSDEQFFGPGTRLTVL.

J is TRBJ2-7 and V is TRBV6-2 or TRBV6-3; D possibly corresponds to TRBD1 (6 bases). This CDR3 has 14 residues. Trimming pared 7 bases from V and 1 base from J, leaving 14 bases between. Germline CDR1 reads MNHEY; CDR2 reads SVGEGT. For the CDR3, the DNA is TGTGCCAGCAACCCATCAGGGGTTTCCTACGAGCAGTACTTC. It encodes CASNPSGVSYEQYF.

DNA of the CDR3: TGTGCCAGCAGTGAAGAGTGGCAGGGGAATTCACCCCTCCACTTT. It translates to CASSEEWQGNSPLHF. This sequence joins TRBV2 and TRBJ1-6, with D tentatively TRBD1 (6 bases). V lost 1 base and J 7 bases, leaving 11 bases between the germline ends. This CDR3 is built from 15 residues. Germline V lookup: CDR1 SNHLY, CDR2 FYNNEI.

This chain connects TRBV2 to TRBJ1-5; 10 bases agree with TRBD1. Germline assignment: CDR1 SNHLY and CDR2 FYNNEI. The CDR3 loop spans 17 amino acids. With V trimmed by 2 bases and J by 3 bases, 7 bases remained unmatched. CDR3: CASSESPGTGVNQPQHF. Here the CDR3 DNA reads TGTGCCAGCAGTGAATCGCCCGGGACAGGGGTCAATCAGCCCCAGCATTTT.

This rearrangement joins TRBV7-2 to TRBJ2-2; TRBD2 matches at 9 bases. Germline CDR1 SGHTA, CDR2 FQGNSA. Unmatched junction bases numbered 4, after V lost 0 bases and J lost 5 bases. CDR3 length: 16 residues. CDR3 DNA sequence: TGTGCCAGCAGCTTAGCGATACTAGCGGGTACCGGGGAGCTGTTTTTT. This gives the protein CASSLAILAGTGELFF.

The chain carries TRBV9 and TRBJ2-7, with a weak D call TRBD1 (6 bases). The CDR3 has 14 amino acids. CDR1 SGDLS and CDR2 YYNGEE come from the germline V gene. Trimming shortened V by 0 bases and J by 0 bases, and 7 bases separated the two germline ends. CDR3 in amino acids: CASSVEGGSYEQYF. CDR3 bases: TGTGCCAGCAGCGTAGAAGGGGGCTCCTACGAGCAGTACTTC.

In this sample, this clone turned up once. This CDR3 reads CASSYPWQGARTDTQYF. CDR3 DNA: TGTGCCAGCAGTTACCCCTGGCAGGGGGCCCGCACAGATACGCAGTATTTT. This chain links TRBV28 with TRBJ2-3, with 8 positions matching TRBD1. CDR1 and CDR2 (germline): MDHEN, SYDVKM. V gave up 4 bases and J gave up 1 base; unmatched junction bases: 10. CDR3 length equals 17 residues.

This clone was detected a few times. This chain uses TRBV9 with TRBJ2-1; 10 bases map to TRBD2. Germline lookup yields CDR1 SGDLS and CDR2 YYNGEE. Unmatched junction bases numbered 18, after V lost 3 bases and J lost 0 bases. This CDR3 has 21 amino acids. The CDR3 DNA is TGTGCCAGCAGCGCCTCCTCCGGGACTAGCGAGACCCCCAGCTCCTACAATGAGCAGTTCTTC. Its protein product is CASSASSGTSETPSSYNEQFF. Combining the CDR3 with reference TRBV9 and TRBJ2-1 gives the whole variable domain DSGVTQTPKHLITATGQRVTLRCSPRSGDLSVYWYQQSLDQGLQFLIQYYNGEERAKGNILERFSAQQFPDLHSELNLSSLELGDSALYFCASSASSGTSETPSSYNEQFFGPGTRLTVL.

This chain joins TRBV5-5 and TRBJ2-7; D gene uncertain. V dropped 1 base and J dropped 4 bases, with 6 bases sitting between them. CDR1 SGHKS and CDR2 YYEKEE come from the germline V gene (reference sequence). This CDR3 spans 12 amino acids. CDR3 in amino acids: CASSLQAYEQYF. The CDR3 region has the DNA TGTGCCAGCAGCTTGCAAGCGTACGAGCAGTACTTC. Combining the CDR3 with reference TRBV5-5 and TRBJ2-7 gives the whole variable domain DAGVTQSPTHLIKTRGQQVTLRCSPISGHKSVSWYQQVLGQGPQFIFQYYEKEERGRGNFPDRFSARQFPNYSSELNVNALLLGDSALYLCASSLQAYEQYFGPGTRLTVT.

This chain uses TRBV6-5 with TRBJ2-2; 12 bases map to TRBD2. CDR3 length: 15 amino acids. The V gene end was trimmed by 6 bases and the J gene end by 6 bases; junction bases not matched to a gene: 5. CDR1 is MNHEY, CDR2 SVGAGI, per germline. The CDR3, as DNA: TGTGCCAGCAGAACACTAGCGGGAGGTTCCGGGGAGCTGTTTTTT. This gives the protein CASRTLAGGSGELFF.

The chain carries TRBV4-3 and TRBJ1-2; possibly TRBD1 for D (6 bases). V gave up 0 bases and J gave up 3 bases, with 8 bases separating them. This CDR3 comprises 14 residues. Germline V gives CDR1 LGHNA, CDR2 YSLEER. The CDR3: CASSQDGGYYGYTF. CDR3 in DNA: TGCGCCAGCAGCCAAGATGGGGGCTACTATGGCTACACCTTC.

Points on this clone: A much bigger clone sits one base away, suggesting this may be a read error. The chain is built from TRBV28 and TRBJ2-6, with D maybe TRBD2 (6 bases). The germline gives CDR1 MDHEN, CDR2 SYDVKM. The CDR3 loop spans 15 amino acids. Trimming took 6 bases from V and 0 from J, leaving 9 bases between them. The CDR3 sequence: CASSPGSSGANVLTF. In nucleotides, the CDR3 is TGTGCCAGCAGCCCCGGGAGCTCTGGGGCCAACGTCCTGACTTTC.

V and J are TRBV9 and TRBJ2-2, with D possibly matching TRBD2 (5 bases). Trimming cost V 4 bases and J 3 bases, with 7 bases left between them. This CDR3 spans 13 amino acids. Germline loops: CDR1 SGDLS, CDR2 YYNGEE. CDR3 in amino acids: CASSSGDTGELFF. DNA of the CDR3: TGTGCCAGCAGCTCCGGGGACACCGGGGAGCTGTTTTTT.

The chain uses TRBV5-5 and TRBJ2-1, with a tentative D call TRBD2 (6 bases). Trimming shortened V by 4 bases and J by 4 bases, and 12 bases separated the two germline ends. The CDR3 contains 14 residues. CDR1 is SGHKS and CDR2 is YYEKEE in the germline V gene (reference sequence). This CDR3 reads CASSPGTGYNEQFF. CDR3 in DNA: TGTGCCAGCAGCCCCGGGACTGGATACAATGAGCAGTTCTTC.

The chain uses TRBV4-3 and TRBJ2-6; a possible D gene is TRBD2 (5 bases). The CDR3 contains 18 residues. Trimming took 1 base from V and 0 from J, leaving 13 bases between them. The germline CDR1 and CDR2 sequences are LGHNA and YSLEER. In DNA, the CDR3 is TGCGCCAGCAGCCAAGTAAGCGGTTCCTTCTCTGGGGCCAACGTCCTGACTTTC. It specifies CASSQVSGSFSGANVLTF.

This sequence joins TRBV7-5 and TRBJ1-5; whether TRBD1, the table's D call, matches the DNA was not checked. TRBV7-5 is marked as a pseudogene. This CDR3 comprises 14 residues. The CDR3 DNA sequence: TGTGCCAGAAGCTTAGTGGGCGGCAATCAGCCCCAGCATTTT. Its translation is CARSLVGGNQPQHF.

The table lists this clone with a few counts. V gene TRBV2 combines with J gene TRBJ2-1; TRBD1 might be the D (6 bases). Germline V gives CDR1 SNHLY, CDR2 FYNNEI. V was cut by 10 bases and J by 8 bases, with 24 bases left in between. The CDR3 contains 15 residues. Written as DNA, the CDR3 is TGTGCCACAAACAGGGAAGGGTTAGTTTCGGATGAGCAGTTCTTC. This translates into CATNREGLVSDEQFF.

The chain links TRBV6-5 to TRBJ2-7; D unclear. V lost 4 bases to trimming and J lost 0 bases, with 16 bases between them. Per the germline V gene, CDR1 is MNHEY and CDR2 is SVGAGI. The CDR3 contains 16 residues. For the CDR3, the DNA is TGTGCCAGCAGTTCATCGACTGCGACCACCTCCTACGAGCAGTACTTC. It yields the protein CASSSSTATTSYEQYF.

This clone was seen more than once but under ten times. The chain combines TRBV19 with TRBJ2-1; a weak D match, TRBD2 (6 bases). Per the germline V gene, CDR1 is LNHDA and CDR2 is SQIVND (reference sequence). The CDR3 runs 17 residues. V shed 4 bases and J shed 2 bases, with 18 bases lying between them. CDR3: CASSNIRRDWTYNEQFF. The CDR3 DNA is TGTGCCAGTAGTAACATAAGGCGGGACTGGACCTACAATGAGCAGTTCTTC. The full variable domain, rest sourced from reference TRBV19 and TRBJ2-1, is DGGITQSPKYLFRKEGQNVTLSCEQNLNHDAMYWYRQDPGQGLRLIYYSQIVNDFQKGDIAEGYSVSREKKESFPLTVTSAQKNPTAFYLCASSNIRRDWTYNEQFFGPGTRLTVL.

This chain connects TRBV5-1 to TRBJ1-1; maybe TRBD1 (6 bases). Trimming cost V 4 bases and J 1 base, with 23 bases left between them. Germline V lookup: CDR1 SGHRS, CDR2 YFSETQ. The CDR3 consists of 18 residues. The DNA of the CDR3 is TGCGCCAGCAGCCCTTGGCCCCAAACAGGGCAGGGGAACACTGAAGCTTTCTTT. Its protein product is CASSPWPQTGQGNTEAFF.

The rearrangement uses TRBV9 and TRBJ2-7, with D hard to call. The CDR3 has 14 residues. CDR1 and CDR2 from the germline V gene are SGDLS and YYNGEE. V was cut by 4 bases and J by 2 bases, with 13 bases left in between. CDR3 sequence (DNA): TGTGCCAGCAGCCCAACGGGTACCCCCTACGAGCAGTACTTC. Amino acid sequence: CASSPTGTPYEQYF.

The chain has TRBV24-1 and TRBJ1-2, with TRBD1 matching 7 bases. Germline V gives CDR1 KGHDR, CDR2 SFDVKD. The CDR3 spans 12 residues. With V trimmed by 7 bases and J by 5 bases, 3 bases remained unmatched. CDR3 bases: TGTGCCACCAGCGGGGACAGTTATGGCTACACCTTC. Encoded protein: CATSGDSYGYTF.

V usage is TRBV10-3 and J usage is TRBJ1-2, with 7 nucleotides matching TRBD1. The CDR3 has 14 amino acids. The V and J ends lost 0 bases and 6 bases, in that order; junction bases with no gene match: 4. The germline gives CDR1 ENHRY, CDR2 SYGVKD. DNA for the CDR3: TGTGCCATCAGTGAGTCGGACAGGAGCCATGGCTACACCTTC. Its translation: CAISESDRSHGYTF.

This chain links TRBV27 with TRBJ2-7; 13 positions agree with TRBD2. This CDR3 is built from 15 residues. Germline CDR1 MNHEY, CDR2 SMNVEV (reference sequence). V was pared by 7 bases and J by 6 bases, with 9 bases of the junction left unmatched. Here the CDR3 DNA reads TGTGCCAGCATGACTAGCGGGAGGCCCCCCAGCGAGCAGTACTTC. Translation: CASMTSGRPPSEQYF.

This chain joins TRBV28 and TRBJ1-1; D uncertain. The V end was cut by 6 bases, the J end by 6 bases, with 17 bases between. This CDR3 region has 14 residues. The germline V gene has CDR1 MDHEN and CDR2 SYDVKM. The CDR3 loop reads CASSVLEGWAEAFF. CDR3 coding DNA: TGTGCCAGCAGCGTCTTGGAGGGCTGGGCTGAAGCTTTCTTT.

The chain carries TRBV4-3 and TRBJ2-2, with D possibly being TRBD1 (5 bases). V lost 0 bases and J lost 5, with 10 bases in between. CDR3 length equals 15 residues. Germline CDR1 LGHNA, CDR2 YSLEER. The DNA of the CDR3 is TGCGCCAGCAGCCAAGATGAGGCAGGGACCGGGGAGCTGTTTTTT. Amino acid sequence: CASSQDEAGTGELFF.